A single sample gave rise to the 10 T cell receptor beta chains below, sequenced in a study of vaccination effects on CD4 cells after COVID-19. No antigen has been assigned to these receptors. Using immunoSEQ multiplex PCR, the repertoire was profiled, and TCRdb retains in-frame clones only, with some absent. The repertoire consists of tens of thousands of clones, with 60% to 85% occurring once and the leading ten covering roughly a tenth. Sequencing in the ViraFEST assay came after antigen-specific CD4+ T cells had been expanded with viral peptide pools, which were used to stimulate PBMC. CD4+ T cells were isolated after around 10 days of culture. Negative nucleocapsid antibody tests before and after vaccination confirmed no previous SARS-CoV-2 infection. This sample comprised CD4+ T cells from PBMCs cultured with SARS-CoV-2 spike peptides, obtained before COVID-19 vaccination. The receptor source for this set is a human donor who received a COVID-19 vaccine.

J is TRBJ1-6 and V is TRBV18; 10 bases fit TRBD1. The CDR3 has 17 residues. Trimming at V came to 3 bases and at J to 7 bases, leaving 9 bases not matched to a gene. Per the germline V gene, CDR1 is KGHSH and CDR2 is LQKENI. The CDR3 sequence: CASSPTRTGGFNSPLHF. The CDR3 DNA sequence: TGTGCCAGCTCACCCACTCGGACAGGGGGTTTCAATTCACCCCTCCACTTT.

The V call is TRBV5-5, the J call TRBJ2-5; possibly TRBD2 for D (6 bases). V was trimmed by 0 bases and J by 5 bases, leaving 11 bases between them. The CDR3 is 14 amino acids. Germline CDR1 is SGHKS and CDR2 is YYEKEE (reference sequence). The CDR3 region is CASSLEGTGETQYF. CDR3 sequence (DNA): TGTGCCAGCAGCTTGGAGGGGACTGGGGAGACCCAGTACTTC.

This clone was recorded only once. This chain joins TRBV12-5 and TRBJ2-3; TRBD2 matches 13 bases. Germline V gives CDR1 LGHNT, CDR2 FRNRAP. The V segment lost 6 bases and the J segment 0 bases; nucleotides outside the gene matches: 6. The CDR3 has 17 amino acids. This chain's CDR3 is CASGRTSGGLSTDTQYF. The CDR3 DNA is TGTGCTAGTGGAAGGACTAGCGGGGGCCTTAGCACAGATACGCAGTATTTT.

This rearrangement joins TRBV19 to TRBJ2-1, with a weak D call TRBD2 (6 bases). V lost 8 bases, J lost 9 bases, and 20 bases lay in between. CDR3 length: 14 residues. Germline V gene lookup returns CDR1 LNHDA and CDR2 SQIVND (reference sequence). CDR3 coding DNA: TGTGCCAGTGTCTCAAGGGGCACCGGGAGTGAGCAGTTCTTC. Translation: CASVSRGTGSEQFF.

The genes are TRBV5-1 and TRBJ1-2; 10 bases agree with TRBD1. The CDR3 loop spans 15 amino acids. Germline trimming cut 1 base from V and 6 bases from J; bases unmatched to any gene: 6. Germline assignment: CDR1 SGHRS and CDR2 YFSETQ. CDR3 residues: CASSLLGQGVNGYTF. In nucleotides, the CDR3 is TGCGCCAGCAGCTTGTTAGGACAGGGGGTAAATGGCTACACCTTC.

This chain links TRBV5-4 with TRBJ1-6; tentatively, D is TRBD1 (5 bases). The germline V and J ends were trimmed by 2 bases and 7 bases, with 16 bases remaining between them. CDR3 length: 16 amino acids. The V gene's germline CDR1 is SGHNT and CDR2 YYREEE (reference sequence). The CDR3 nucleotides are TGTGCCAGCAGCTTCGGAGTGGGGCAGGTGAATTCACCCCTCCACTTT. This codes for CASSFGVGQVNSPLHF.

The rearrangement links TRBV2 to TRBJ2-3, with no clear D. The CDR3 is 15 amino acids. With 8 bases removed from V and 2 bases from J, the gap between germline ends came to 17 bases. Germline CDR1 reads SNHLY; CDR2 reads FYNNEI. Here the CDR3 DNA reads TGTGCCAGCCACCAACGGGCAGAATTCACAGATACGCAGTATTTT. Protein sequence: CASHQRAEFTDTQYF.

This chain links TRBV7-9 with TRBJ1-1; the D gene is possibly TRBD1 (6 bases). Germline CDR1 SEHNR, CDR2 FQNEAQ (reference sequence). CDR3 length: 17 residues. Trimming took off 5 bases at V and 1 base at J, with 20 bases between the two ends. The CDR3 DNA is TGTGCCAGCAGCCCACGCGTGGGGGCAGCTCCGAACACTGAAGCTTTCTTT. Amino acids: CASSPRVGAAPNTEAFF. The variable domain in full, with the rest retrieved from reference TRBV7-9 and TRBJ1-1, is DTGVSQNPRHKITKRGQNVTFRCDPISEHNRLYWYRQTLGQGPEFLTYFQNEAQLEKSRLLSDRFSAERPKGSFSTLEIQRTEQGDSAMYLCASSPRVGAAPNTEAFFGQGTRLTVV.

This chain connects TRBV4-3 to TRBJ2-7; no firm D call. Germline values: CDR1 LGHNA, CDR2 YSLEER. The CDR3 covers 14 residues. Trimming removed 1 base at V and 1 base at J, with 8 bases between. CDR3 protein: CASSQASGSYEQYV. The CDR3 coding sequence is TGCGCCAGCAGCCAAGCATCCGGGTCCTACGAGCAGTACGTC.

V gene TRBV6-5 combines with J gene TRBJ1-5, with 7 bases that match TRBD1. The trim removed 8 bases at V and 4 bases at J, leaving 5 bases unmatched. The CDR3 has 13 residues. Germline lookup yields CDR1 MNHEY and CDR2 SVGAGI. This CDR3 reads CASQGQSNQPQHF. The CDR3 bases are TGTGCCAGCCAGGGACAGTCTAATCAGCCCCAGCATTTT.